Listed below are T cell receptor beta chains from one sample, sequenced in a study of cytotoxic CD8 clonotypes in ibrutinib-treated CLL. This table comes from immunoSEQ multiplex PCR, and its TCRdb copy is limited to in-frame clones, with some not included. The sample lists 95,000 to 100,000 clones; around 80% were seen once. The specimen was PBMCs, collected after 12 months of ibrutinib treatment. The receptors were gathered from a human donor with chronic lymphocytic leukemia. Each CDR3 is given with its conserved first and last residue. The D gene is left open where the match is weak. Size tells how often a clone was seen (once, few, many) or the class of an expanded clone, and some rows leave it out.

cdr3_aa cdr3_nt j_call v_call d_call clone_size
CASSSTGANEQFF TGTGCCAGCAGCTCGACAGGGGCCAATGAGCAGTTCTTC TRBJ2-1 TRBV7-3 TRBD1 -
CASSLESPQVNYGYTF TGCGCCAGCAGCTTGGAGAGTCCACAAGTTAACTATGGCTACACCTTC TRBJ1-2 TRBV5-1 - -
CARTIDRYSNQPQHF TGTGCCAGAACCATAGATCGGTATAGCAATCAGCCCCAGCATTTT TRBJ1-5 TRBV7-5 - -
CASSVELVSPGNTIYF TGTGCCAGCAGCGTAGAGTTGGTTTCTCCTGGAAACACCATATATTTT TRBJ1-3 TRBV9 - -
CASSLGNNQPQHF TGTGCCAGCAGTTTGGGAAACAATCAGCCCCAGCATTTT TRBJ1-5 TRBV28 - -
CASRIDRGRSPLHF TGCGCCAGCAGAATCGACAGGGGGCGTTCACCCCTCCACTTT TRBJ1-6 TRBV5-1 TRBD1 few
CASSSSGPSYNEQFF TGTGCCAGCAGCTCATCGGGACCCTCCTACAATGAGCAGTTCTTC TRBJ2-1 TRBV11-2 - -
CASSYSGTSGDGETQYF TGTGCCAGCAGCTATTCCGGGACTAGCGGGGACGGGGAGACCCAGTACTTC TRBJ2-5 TRBV7-2 TRBD2 few
CASSLYAGPYNEQFF TGTGCCAGCAGTTTATATGCGGGGCCCTACAATGAGCAGTTCTTC TRBJ2-1 TRBV27 - -
CASTYDGTHYGYTF TGCGCCAGCACCTACGACGGGACACACTATGGCTACACCTTC TRBJ1-2 TRBV5-1 - -
CASSYSTSGGYEQYF TGTGCCAGCAGTTACTCGACTAGCGGGGGCTACGAGCAGTACTTC TRBJ2-7 TRBV6-6 TRBD2 -
CASSETSGGYNEQFF TGCGCCAGCAGCGAAACTAGCGGGGGCTACAATGAGCAGTTCTTC TRBJ2-1 TRBV5-1 TRBD2 -
CASSRYSNQPQHF TGTGCCAGCAGCCGATATAGCAATCAGCCCCAGCATTTT TRBJ1-5 TRBV28 - -
CASRETGGRGNTIYF TGTGCCAGTAGGGAAACAGGGGGACGTGGAAACACCATATATTTT TRBJ1-3 TRBV19 TRBD1 -
CASSSGHGGSTDTQYF TGCGCCAGCAGCTCCGGGCACGGGGGGAGCACAGATACGCAGTATTTT TRBJ2-3 TRBV5-1 TRBD2 -
CASKGSHYEQYF TGTGCCAGCAAAGGGTCACACTACGAGCAGTACTTC TRBJ2-7 TRBV27 - -
CASSEQGGPNQPQHF TGTGCCAGCAGTGAACAAGGAGGACCAAATCAGCCCCAGCATTTT TRBJ1-5 TRBV6-1 - -
CASSLGRDNEAFF TGTGCCAGCAGCCTCGGACGGGATAACGAAGCTTTCTTT TRBJ1-1 TRBV7-9 - -
CASSDGGNQPQHF TGTGCCAGCAGCGACGGGGGCAATCAGCCCCAGCATTTT TRBJ1-5 TRBV9 - few
CAISSSGGASNF TGTGCCATCAGTTCTTCAGGGGGCGCATCGAACTTC TRBJ2-7 TRBV10-3 TRBD1 -
CAYNRGPYTDTQYF TGTGCCTACAACAGGGGACCATACACAGATACGCAGTATTTT TRBJ2-3 TRBV30 TRBD1 -
CASSLDRRSSYEQYF TGTGCCAGCAGCTTGGACAGGCGCAGCTCCTACGAGCAGTACTTC TRBJ2-7 TRBV5-6 - -
CASSFGQNAQYF TGTGCCAGCAGCTTCGGCCAAAACGCGCAGTACTTC TRBJ2-7 TRBV11-3 - few
CASSEETGTGNEQFF TGTGCCAGCAGTGAAGAAACGGGGACAGGCAATGAGCAGTTCTTC TRBJ2-1 TRBV6-1 TRBD1 -
CASSAATSGGHEQFF TGTGCCAGCAGCGCCGCGACTAGCGGGGGACATGAGCAGTTCTTC TRBJ2-1 TRBV9 TRBD2 few
CASSSGQGGLGTEAFF TGCGCCAGCAGCTCTGGACAGGGGGGACTGGGCACTGAAGCTTTCTTT TRBJ1-1 TRBV5-1 TRBD1 -
CASSFNAGIEDTF TGTGCCAGCAGCTTTAACGCAGGGATAGAGGACACCTTC TRBJ1-2 TRBV5-4 - -
CAWTPTGGLNQPQHF TGTGCCTGGACCCCGACAGGGGGATTAAATCAGCCCCAGCATTTT TRBJ1-5 TRBV30 TRBD1 -
CASRAQGAGANVLTF TGTGCCAGCAGGGCCCAGGGGGCTGGGGCCAACGTCCTGACTTTC TRBJ2-6 TRBV4-2 TRBD1 -
CASSRRGSTDTQYF TGTGCCAGCAGCCGCAGGGGTAGCACAGATACGCAGTATTTT TRBJ2-3 TRBV7-2 - -
CASSEVGTGSYEQYF TGTGCCAGCAGTGAAGTCGGGACAGGGTCCTACGAGCAGTACTTC TRBJ2-7 TRBV6-1 TRBD1 -